This entry features one TCR beta chain sequence. Antigen specificity is unknown. The sample is drawn from a study of shared clonotypes between healthy human individuals. Study-wide findings and caveats: Although depth was large, rarefaction showed that sequencing of the sorted subsets was incomplete. Among a handful of donors, roughly 5% of naive CD4 clonotypes were found in common. Investigators expected sequencing depth to affect clonotype sharing among donors.

This CDR3 is built from 15 residues. Germline values: CDR1 SGHDT, CDR2 YYEEEE. V lost 2 bases to trimming and J lost 5 bases, with 15 bases between them. The method was immunoSEQ multiplex PCR; TCRdb's version includes in-frame clones alone and lacks a portion of them. The sample holds some 2,100,000 clones, 95% seen once. The TCR sequence derives from a man younger than 35 in good health. J is TRBJ2-3 and V is TRBV5-6, with D hard to call. The sequencing input was naive CD4+ T cells sorted from blood. Subset: CD45RA+ positively selected. Here the CDR3 reads CASSLLGQDKDTQYF. CDR3 bases: TGTGCCAGCAGCTTACTGGGCCAGGATAAAGATACGCAGTATTTT.